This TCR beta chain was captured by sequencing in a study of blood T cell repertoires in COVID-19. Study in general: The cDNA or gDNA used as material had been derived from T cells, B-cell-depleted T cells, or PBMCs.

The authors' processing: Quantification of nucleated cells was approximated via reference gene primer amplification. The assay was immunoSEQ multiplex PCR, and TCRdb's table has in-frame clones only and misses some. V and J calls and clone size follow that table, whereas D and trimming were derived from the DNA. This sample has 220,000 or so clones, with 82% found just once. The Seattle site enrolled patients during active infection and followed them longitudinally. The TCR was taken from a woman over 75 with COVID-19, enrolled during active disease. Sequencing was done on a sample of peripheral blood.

Here the CDR3 reads CATGNGTSRETQYF. Written as DNA, the CDR3 is TGTGCCACTGGGAATGGTACTAGCCGGGAGACCCAGTACTTC. The chain has TRBV5-8 and TRBJ2-5; D might be TRBD2 (6 bases). With 9 bases removed from V and 5 bases from J, the gap between germline ends came to 20 bases. CDR1 is SGHTS, CDR2 YDEGEE, per germline. CDR3 length: 14 residues.